The T cell receptor (beta chain) described here comes from a study of cytomegalovirus exposure and HLA in healthy donors. As for the study in general: Among roughly 180 million T cells, an earlier analysis found roughly 100 million unique TCR beta sequences. Study-wide results and caveats: The authors excluded some V segments, including TRBV6-2 and TRBV6-3, as indistinguishable.

With regard to this clone: Its antigen remains unidentified.

The primer mix had 60 Vbeta and 13 Jbeta primers. Profiling relied on immunoSEQ multiplex PCR, and the TCRdb table lists in-frame clones only, not all of them. The sample lists around 150,000 clones, about 75% occurring once. This CDR3 comprises 13 residues. CDR1 SGHVS and CDR2 FNYEAQ come from the germline V gene. The V end was cut by 4 bases, the J end by 0 bases, with 6 bases between. The sample was PBMCs. The TCR was taken from a male donor in good health and CMV-seropositive. This chain connects TRBV7-6 to TRBJ2-5; D unresolved. The CDR3 region is CASSSYYQETQYF. The CDR3 DNA follows: TGTGCCAGCAGCTCGTACTACCAAGAGACCCAGTACTTC.